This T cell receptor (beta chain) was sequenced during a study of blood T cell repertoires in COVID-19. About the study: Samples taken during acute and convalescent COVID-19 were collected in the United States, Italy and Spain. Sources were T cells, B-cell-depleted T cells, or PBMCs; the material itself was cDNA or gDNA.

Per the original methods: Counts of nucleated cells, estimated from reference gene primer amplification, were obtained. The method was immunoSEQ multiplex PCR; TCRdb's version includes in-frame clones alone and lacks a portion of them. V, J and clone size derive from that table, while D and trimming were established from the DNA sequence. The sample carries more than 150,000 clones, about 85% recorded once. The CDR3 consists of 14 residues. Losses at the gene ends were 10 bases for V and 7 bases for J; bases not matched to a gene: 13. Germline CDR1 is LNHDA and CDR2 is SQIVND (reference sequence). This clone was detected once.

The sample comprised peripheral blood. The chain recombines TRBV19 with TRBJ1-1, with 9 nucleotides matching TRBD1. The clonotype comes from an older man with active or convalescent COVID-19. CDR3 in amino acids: CATQDRGAGGEAFF. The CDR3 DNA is TGTGCCACACAGGACAGGGGCGCTGGGGGTGAAGCTTTCTTT.